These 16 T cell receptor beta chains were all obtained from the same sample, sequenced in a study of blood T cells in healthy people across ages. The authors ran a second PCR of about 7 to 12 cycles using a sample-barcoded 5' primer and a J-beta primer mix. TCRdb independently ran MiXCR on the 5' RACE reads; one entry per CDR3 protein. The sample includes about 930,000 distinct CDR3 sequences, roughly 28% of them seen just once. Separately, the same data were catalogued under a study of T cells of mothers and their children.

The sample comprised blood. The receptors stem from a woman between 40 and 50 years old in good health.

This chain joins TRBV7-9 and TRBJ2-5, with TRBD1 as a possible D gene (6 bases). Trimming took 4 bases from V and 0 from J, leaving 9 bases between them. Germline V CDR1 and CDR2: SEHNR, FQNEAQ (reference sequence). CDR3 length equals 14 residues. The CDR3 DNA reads TGTGCCAGCAGCTCCACAGGGTACCAAGAGACCCAGTACTTC. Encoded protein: CASSSTGYQETQYF.

The CDR3 sequence is CASRSRGRGHSDEQFF. Here the CDR3 DNA reads TGTGCCAGCAGATCCCGGGGGAGGGGGCATTCGGATGAGCAGTTCTTC. The gene calls are TRBV12-3 or TRBV12-4 and TRBJ2-1; the D gene could be TRBD1 or TRBD2 (7 bases each). Trimming took off 6 bases at V and 8 bases at J, with 23 bases between the two ends. The CDR3 covers 16 residues.

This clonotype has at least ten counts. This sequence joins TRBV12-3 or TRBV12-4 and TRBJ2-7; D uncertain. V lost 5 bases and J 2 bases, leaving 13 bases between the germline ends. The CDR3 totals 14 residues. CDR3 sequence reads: CASSLQRNPYEQYF. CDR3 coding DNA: TGTGCCAGCAGTCTCCAAAGAAACCCCTACGAGCAGTACTTC.

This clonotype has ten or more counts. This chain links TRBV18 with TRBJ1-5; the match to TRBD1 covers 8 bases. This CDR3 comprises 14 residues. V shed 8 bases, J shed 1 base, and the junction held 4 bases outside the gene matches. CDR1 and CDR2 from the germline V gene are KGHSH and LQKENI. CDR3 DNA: TGTGCCAGCAGCCGACAGGGGAGCAATCAGCCCCAGCATTTT. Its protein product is CASSRQGSNQPQHF.

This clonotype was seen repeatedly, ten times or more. The CDR3 loop reads CSARGDRDSYEQYF. CDR3 in DNA: TGCAGTGCTAGGGGGGACCGCGACTCCTACGAGCAGTACTTC. The gene calls are TRBV20-1 and TRBJ2-7; D may match TRBD1 or TRBD2 (5 bases each). Deletions cut 3 bases from V and 0 bases from J, with 12 bases between. The CDR3 extends over 14 amino acids. Per the germline V gene, CDR1 is DFQATT and CDR2 is SNEGSKA (reference sequence).

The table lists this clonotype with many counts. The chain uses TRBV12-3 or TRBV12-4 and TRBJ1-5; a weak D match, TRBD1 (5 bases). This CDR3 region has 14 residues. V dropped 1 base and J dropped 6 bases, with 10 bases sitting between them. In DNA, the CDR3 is TGTGCCAGCAGTTTAGGGTCAGGGAGTCAGCCCCAGCATTTT. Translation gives CASSLGSGSQPQHF.

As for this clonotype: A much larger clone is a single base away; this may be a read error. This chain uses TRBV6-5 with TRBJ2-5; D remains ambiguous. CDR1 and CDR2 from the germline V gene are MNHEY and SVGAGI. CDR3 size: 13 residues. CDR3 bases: TGTGCCAGCAGGTACTGGCAATCAGAGACCCAGTACTTC. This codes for CASRYWQSETQYF.

The CDR3 DNA follows: TGTGCCAGCTTGTCCCGGGTGGAGAACACTGAAGCTTTCTTT. Its protein is CASLSRVENTEAFF. The chain has TRBV6-5 and TRBJ1-1, with D uncertain. Germline values: CDR1 MNHEY, CDR2 SVGAGI. V was trimmed by 8 bases and J by 1 base, leaving 14 bases between them. The CDR3 runs 14 residues.

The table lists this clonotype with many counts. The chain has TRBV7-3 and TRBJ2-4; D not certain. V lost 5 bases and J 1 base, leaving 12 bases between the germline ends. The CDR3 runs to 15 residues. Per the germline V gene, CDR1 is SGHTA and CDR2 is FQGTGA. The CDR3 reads CASSPDGNAKNIQYF. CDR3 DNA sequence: TGTGCCAGCAGCCCCGATGGTAATGCCAAAAACATTCAGTACTTC.

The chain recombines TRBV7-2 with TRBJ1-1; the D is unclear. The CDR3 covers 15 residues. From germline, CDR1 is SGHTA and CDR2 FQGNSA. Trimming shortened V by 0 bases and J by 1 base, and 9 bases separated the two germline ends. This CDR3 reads CASSLAWVRNTEAFF. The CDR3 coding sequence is TGTGCCAGCAGCTTAGCTTGGGTCCGGAACACTGAAGCTTTCTTT.

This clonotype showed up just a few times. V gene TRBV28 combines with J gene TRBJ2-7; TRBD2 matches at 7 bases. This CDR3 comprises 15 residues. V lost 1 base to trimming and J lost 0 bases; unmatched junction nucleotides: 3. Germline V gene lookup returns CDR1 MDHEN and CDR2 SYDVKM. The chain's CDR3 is CASSLLGGDSYEQYF. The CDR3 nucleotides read TGTGCCAGCAGTTTATTGGGGGGGGACTCCTACGAGCAGTACTTC.

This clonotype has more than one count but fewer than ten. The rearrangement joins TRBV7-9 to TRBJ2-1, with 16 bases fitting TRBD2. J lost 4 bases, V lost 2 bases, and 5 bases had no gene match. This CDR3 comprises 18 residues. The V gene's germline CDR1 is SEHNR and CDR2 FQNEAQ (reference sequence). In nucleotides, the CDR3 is TGTGCCAGCAGCTTACCGGGGACTAGCGGGGGGGCGTACAATGAGCAGTTCTTC. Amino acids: CASSLPGTSGGAYNEQFF.

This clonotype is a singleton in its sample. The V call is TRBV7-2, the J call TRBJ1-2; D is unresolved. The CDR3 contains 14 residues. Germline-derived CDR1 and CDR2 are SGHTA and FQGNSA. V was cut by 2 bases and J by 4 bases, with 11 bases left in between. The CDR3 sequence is CASSLYPKLYGYTF. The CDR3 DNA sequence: TGTGCCAGCAGCTTATATCCGAAACTCTATGGCTACACCTTC.

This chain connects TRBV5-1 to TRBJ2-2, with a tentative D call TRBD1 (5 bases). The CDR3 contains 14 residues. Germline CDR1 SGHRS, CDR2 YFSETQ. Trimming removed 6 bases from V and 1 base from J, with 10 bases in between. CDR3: CASTPGLNTGELFF. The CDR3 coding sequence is TGCGCCAGCACCCCAGGGCTGAACACCGGGGAGCTGTTTTTT.

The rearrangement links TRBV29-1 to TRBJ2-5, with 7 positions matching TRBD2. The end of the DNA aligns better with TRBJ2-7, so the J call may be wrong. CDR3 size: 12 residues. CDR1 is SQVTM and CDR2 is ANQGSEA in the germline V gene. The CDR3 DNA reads TGCAGCGTGCAGCGGGGACTCGACGAGCAGTACTTC. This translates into CSVQRGLDEQYF.

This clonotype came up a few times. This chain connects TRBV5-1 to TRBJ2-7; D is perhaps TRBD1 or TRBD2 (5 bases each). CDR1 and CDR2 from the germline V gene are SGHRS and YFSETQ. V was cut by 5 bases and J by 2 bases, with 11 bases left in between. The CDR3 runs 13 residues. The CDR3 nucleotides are TGCGCCAGCAGGGGGGACCAGGCCTACGAGCAGTACTTC. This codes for CASRGDQAYEQYF.